This entry features one TCR beta chain sequence. Its antigen is undetermined. TCRdb re-derived calls from the 5' RACE reads in MiXCR, one entry per CDR3 protein. The table has 190,000 or so distinct CDR3 sequences, under 12% seen once; the top ten hold approximately 3%. This sample stems from a study of T-cell memory formation after mild COVID-19. Study conclusions and caveats: Memory sampled before infection contained some responding clones, suggesting cross-reactive memory joined.

Germline-derived CDR1 and CDR2 are LGHNA and YSLEER. The length of the CDR3 is 15 residues. The V end lost 1 base, the J end lost 4 bases, and 13 bases lay between the germline ends. The sequencing sample was made of PBMCs or a T cell subset sorted from them (not recorded which). The V gene is TRBV4-3, the J gene TRBJ2-5; TRBD2 is a possible D gene (6 bases). The receptor comes from a young man who had mild COVID-19 (a few samples of this study predate the infection). Cell type and time point are not known. The CDR3 loop is CASSQAPVEGETQYF. Here the CDR3 DNA reads TGCGCCAGCAGCCAAGCCCCGGTGGAGGGAGAGACCCAGTACTTC.